Reported below is one TCR beta chain. The antigen it recognizes is unknown. Nothing much larger sits one base from this clone, and base qualities are not available. Library preparation employed the immunoSEQ multiplex PCR assay. A mixture of 60 forward primers for TCR Vbeta segments and 13 reverse primers for TCR Jbeta segments was used in the multiplex PCR. Amplification of the CDR3 region of rearranged TCR beta genes was performed with a multiplex PCR assay on genomic DNA. Amplified TCR beta libraries were sequenced as 87-base-pair reads on the Illumina HiSeq System. The study's own analysis went as follows. A later analysis tallied around 82 million unique TCR beta chains across the 660 or so repertoires, and about 12 million of those chains were shared by two or more donors. Raw reads were error-corrected and collapsed into unique sequences with a nearest-neighbor algorithm that merged closely related sequences to remove PCR and sequencing errors. Alignment of CDR3 sequences to IMGT reference sequences was used to assign V, D and J gene segments. Each retained sequence needed at least a six-nucleotide match to both a V gene segment and a J gene segment. A rearrangement counted as productive if the CDR3 had no stop codons and remained in frame with V and J, and every other rearrangement counted as non-productive. CDR3 was defined by IMGT convention, running from the second conserved V-encoded cysteine to the conserved J-encoded phenylalanine. The earlier analysis of about 500 of the donors excluded sequences that lacked an unambiguous match to a single V gene segment. An earlier analysis of around 600 of the donors classified V segments as functional when productive rearrangements were above 56.7% and as segregating when the standard deviation between donors was above 5%. A statistical classification framework was built for diagnosing cytomegalovirus status from the catalog of TCR beta chain sequences. In a later analysis, TCR nucleotide sequences were compared against IMGT/GENE-DB human TR gene sequences so that V and J genes could be assigned. The TCRdist pipeline was used in a later analysis to assign CDR3 sequences and most-parsimonious VDJ recombination scenarios. In a later analysis, each TCR beta chain was defined by its CDR3 amino acid sequence together with its V-gene family, and reads without a unique V-gene family were excluded. A later analysis removed over 500 highly shared, low-generation-probability nucleotide sequences to deal with suspected cross-contamination and a sequencing artifact. A later analysis calculated a clonal expansion index for each public chain from normalized within-repertoire ranks of inferred template counts. Generation probabilities in a later analysis came from a VDJ recombination model fitted to out-of-frame rearrangements, and those results were checked against IGoR. Hypergeometric tests were used in a later analysis to score TCR-TCR, TCR-HLA and TCR-CMV co-occurrence, with a repertoire-size bias correction applied to the TCR pairs. A later analysis estimated false discovery rates by permuting HLA or CMV assignments 20 times. In a later analysis, co-occurring TCRs were grouped using DBSCAN, with TCRdist sequence similarity added in when clustering inside HLA-allele-positive subsets. Co-occurrence clustering excluded repertoires with fewer than 30,000 or more than 120,000 public chains, plus five with anomalous nucleotide sharing. Held by TCRdb, this immuneACCESS table contains in-frame sequences only and omits some clones. Under half of the omission traces to an unresolved V gene where checked; the cause of the rest is unknown. That table is the source of V, J and clone size, and D and trimming were worked out from the DNA. In all, the sample holds fewer than 250,000 clones, and around three quarters of those were seen once. The ten largest clonotypes hold roughly 16% of the sample.

The cohort comprised approximately 700 healthy bone marrow donors. All cohort members were sampled while nominally healthy, although unrecorded immune exposures were likely present. The donor was CMV seronegative and was included in the group of approximately 350 seronegative cohort members. A peripheral blood sample was collected from each donor, and TCR beta sequencing was performed on peripheral blood mononuclear cells. Genomic DNA was extracted from the blood cell samples with the Qiagen DNeasy Blood Extraction Kit. From the cysteine through the phenylalanine, the CDR3 covers 10 amino acids. CDR3 DNA is the only sequence kept; it has 30 bases, read in frame from the first base. In the germline V gene (reference sequence), CDR1 corresponds to DFQATT and CDR2 to SNEGSKA. V and J lose 6 bases and 8 bases, and a span of 10 bases separates them. The data originate from a study of cytomegalovirus exposure and HLA in healthy donors listed by TCRdb under 2017. Broadly, across the study: An earlier analysis of more than 550 of the donors reported under 300 Gb of sequence data and 117 million unique TCR beta sequences obtained from about 179 million T cells. To decide whether each TCR beta V gene segment behaved as functional or pseudogenic, an earlier analysis of some 540 of the donors relied on high-throughput TCR beta sequencing. All discovery cohort repertoires had been generated on a single sequencing platform. Using immunosequencing, the study profiled T cell repertoires from approximately 700 subjects and related those repertoires to cytomegalovirus serostatus. About five DR-DQ haplotypes were handled as single units for association and clustering, since linkage in the cohort was strong. The aim of the study was to test whether cataloging public T cell receptors could identify signatures of past pathogen exposure. In a later analysis, previously published TCR beta repertoires from 500 to 750 donors were re-analyzed and high-resolution HLA genotyping was added so that TCR occurrence patterns could be studied. Roughly 290 gigabases of sequencing data and around 85 million unique TCR sequences made up an early release that covered fewer than 650 HLA-typed donors. The study combined high-throughput TCR immunosequencing, statistical association of individual TCRs with disease status, and machine learning to predict cytomegalovirus infection status. Donor age, sex, ethnicity and CMV serostatus were compiled together with the repertoire data. The genetic ancestry cluster associated with self-reported Caucasian donors included 81% of the approximately 400 genotyped donors. Both class I and class II loci were covered by HLA typing, at four-digit resolution. A later genetic analysis took genome-wide SNP genotypes for 398 of the 666 donors and used that subset as a discovery cohort. Among about 390 genotyped donors of the cohort, an average of approximately 230,000 unique TCR beta nucleotide sequences were sequenced per donor, about a sixth of them non-productive. Besides the first cohort of approximately 710 subjects, a separate validation cohort made up of roughly 130 different subjects was used. Typing coverage differed by locus: A, B, C, DRB1 and DQB1 were typed in roughly 620-640 donors, DQA1 in around 500, DPA1 in 600 to 610, and DPB1 in just under 480. Rather than drawing on any new phenotypic data, the later analysis identified candidate immune exposures from TCR beta sequences and the way those sequences occurred across donors. Overall results and qualifications from the work: Linkage disequilibrium might explain the correlated functional status among segregating V segments, but an unknown experimental factor could not be excluded. In a later analysis, TCR association rates were found to vary across HLA loci, with the most associated TCRs seen for DRB1 alleles and the fewest for HLA-C alleles. Across donors, most TCR sequences were observed very rarely, whereas some public TCRs were present in many individuals. Broadly in line with IMGT annotations, most TCR beta V segments showed up in productive rearrangements about 90% or about 30% of the time in an earlier analysis of roughly 590 of the donors. A later genetic analysis reported fewer N-insertions in productive TCRs among donors in an Asian-associated ancestry cluster than the roughly 640-donor mean. The authors suggested that the approach could potentially be extended to other disease states and immunological phenotypes. Immune exposure information for the cohort was limited to CMV serostatus. The earlier analysis of 587 of the donors excluded roughly 17 rarely observed V segments, including chromosome 9 orphons, because counts were too low. In the study, approximately 150 TCR beta chains were listed as associated with cytomegalovirus. In both the original and validation cohorts, the classifier was reported to diagnose cytomegalovirus status with high specificity and sensitivity. A later analysis reported that several top co-occurrence clusters appeared linked to parvovirus B19, influenza, CMV and Epstein-Barr virus. This cohort had only TCR beta chains sequenced, and the lack of alpha or paired-chain data limited which features could be detected. In vitro tests confirmed that a few of the cytomegalovirus-associated TCR beta chains recognize cytomegalovirus antigens. Because the 87-base-pair reads could not distinguish some IMGT-functional V segments, including TRBV6-2 and TRBV6-3, those segments were excluded. The presence/absence analyses assumed that sequencing depth was roughly uniform across donors, and that assumption may not be true. In a later analysis, most CMV-associated TCR beta chains were found to appear HLA-restricted, with HLA associations seemingly driven largely by CMV exposure. A further reported finding was that TCR beta sequences accurately predicted the HLA-A and HLA-B alleles for most subjects in the first cohort. In a later analysis, HLA-associated TCR beta chains showed more clonal expansion and lower generation probabilities than non-associated chains that were equally common. A later genetic analysis associated a missense DCLRE1C variant with V-gene and J-gene trimming of TCR beta chains, and an independent cohort replicated the association. A later analysis associated 15,000 to 20,000 TCR beta sequences with specific HLA alleles at a false discovery rate of 0.05. Because HLA typing was missing for some donors at each locus, association tests included only the typed subset. A cluster of highly shared sequence variants was judged likely to be a technical artifact of the sequencing pipeline. Strong co-occurrence of HLA alleles, especially DR and DQ, made assigning TCR associations to individual alleles difficult.

Input material: PBMCs. The chain employs TRBV20-1 and TRBJ1-2; the D segment cannot be called with confidence. The sequence was collected from a man aged 35 to 55 in good health and CMV-seronegative. The CDR3 protein sequence reads: CSAPEGGYTF. Read as DNA, the sequence is TGCAGTGCCCCGGAGGGAGGCTACACCTTC.